These 20 T cell receptor beta chains originate from one sample sequenced in a study of regulatory T cells in long-lasting Graves disease. The time point was: newly diagnosed GD, antithyroid drugs for less than 3 months. From PBMCs, RNA was extracted and then used to make the TCR library. Researchers made TCR beta libraries by using iRepertoire HTBI primers and running Arm-PCR on CDR3 regions. Using its own MiXCR run on the multiplex PCR reads, TCRdb lists one record per CDR3 protein. In the table there are under 300,000 distinct CDR3 sequences, about 19% of which are singletons. The sample here was peripheral blood mononuclear cells (PBMCs), taken at new diagnosis, from a patient treated with antithyroid drugs. The receptors here all came from a female donor with Graves disease.

This clonotype appeared a single time. The genes are TRBV10-3 and TRBJ1-5; perhaps TRBD1 as D (6 bases). Germline CDR1 is ENHRY and CDR2 is SYGVKD. The CDR3 sequence is 14 residues long. V was shortened by 6 bases and J by 3 bases, with 12 bases between the two germline ends. This CDR3 is CAISTGPVNQPQHF. The CDR3 nucleotides read TGTGCCATCAGCACAGGGCCCGTCAATCAGCCCCAGCATTTT.

This clonotype has at least ten counts. V gene TRBV24-1 combines with J gene TRBJ2-3; 8 nucleotides line up with TRBD2. This CDR3 has 16 amino acids. In germline, CDR1 is KGHDR, CDR2 SFDVKD. V trimming: 1 base; J trimming: 6 bases; junction bases outside the gene matches: 8. The CDR3 DNA reads TGTGCCACCAGTGATTTCGTCGGACTAGCTGGTGATACGCAGTATTTT. It specifies CATSDFVGLAGDTQYF.

In its sample, this clonotype was seen many times. The chain employs TRBV6-5 and TRBJ1-3; D is unresolved. V dropped 3 bases and J dropped 0 bases, with 9 bases sitting between them. The CDR3 loop spans 15 amino acids. Germline CDR1 and CDR2: MNHEY and SVGAGI. CDR3 DNA sequence: TGTGCCAGCAGTTATAACGCTTACTCTGGAAACACCATATATTTT. Translating it yields CASSYNAYSGNTIYF.

Many counts were recorded for this clonotype. This chain links TRBV5-1 with TRBJ1-4; TRBD1 agrees at 9 bases. V gave up 4 bases and J gave up 8 bases; unmatched junction bases: 6. Germline loops: CDR1 SGHRS, CDR2 YFSETQ. The CDR3 has 14 residues. CDR3: CASSAGTGTEKLFF. In DNA, the CDR3 is TGCGCCAGCAGCGCCGGGACAGGGACGGAAAAACTGTTTTTT.

This clonotype showed up many times. This chain's CDR3 is CASSIGSNTEAFF. In nucleotides, the CDR3 is TGTGCCAGTAGTATAGGCAGCAACACTGAAGCTTTCTTT. The chain has TRBV19 and TRBJ1-1; no definite D call. Germline CDR1 reads LNHDA; CDR2 reads SQIVND (reference sequence). The CDR3 consists of 13 residues. Trimming left V 1 base short and J 2 bases short, with 5 bases between.

The chain links TRBV9 to TRBJ2-1; no firm D call. V was clipped by 3 bases and J by 7 bases, with 5 bases between them. Germline lookup yields CDR1 SGDLS and CDR2 YYNGEE. CDR3 length equals 11 residues. The CDR3 nucleotides read TGTGCCAGCAGCGCCCGTAATGAGCAGTTCTTC. It is translated as CASSARNEQFF. Complete variable domain (other parts from reference TRBV9 and TRBJ2-1): DSGVTQTPKHLITATGQRVTLRCSPRSGDLSVYWYQQSLDQGLQFLIQYYNGEERAKGNILERFSAQQFPDLHSELNLSSLELGDSALYFCASSARNEQFFGPGTRLTVL.

This clonotype was counted ten times or more. V gene TRBV29-1 combines with J gene TRBJ2-5; D is unresolved. The CDR3 loop spans 14 amino acids. With 6 bases removed from V and 5 bases from J, the gap between germline ends came to 19 bases. The germline gives CDR1 SQVTM, CDR2 ANQGSEA. The DNA for the CDR3 is TGCAGCGTATTACAGTCAGAGGTTCGGGAGACCCAGTACTTC. Protein sequence: CSVLQSEVRETQYF.

The sample holds many counts of this clonotype. This chain uses TRBV18 with TRBJ2-1; D assignment may be TRBD1 or TRBD2 (5 bases each). This CDR3 has 17 amino acids. In germline, CDR1 is KGHSH, CDR2 LQKENI. Trimming took off 3 bases at V and 6 bases at J, with 21 bases between the two ends. As DNA, the CDR3 is TGTGCCAGCTCACCCCGCCGGGGCGCACTATCCGCCAATGAGCAGTTCTTC. This gives the protein CASSPRRGALSANEQFF.

V is TRBV12-3 or TRBV12-4 and J is TRBJ1-5, with D possibly being TRBD1 (6 bases). Trimming pared 1 base from V and 3 bases from J, leaving 10 bases between. The CDR3 is 15 amino acids. For the CDR3, the DNA is TGTGCCAGCAGTTTAGTAAGGGGGACCAATCAGCCCCAGCATTTT. Translating gives CASSLVRGTNQPQHF.

The table lists this clonotype with many counts. CDR3 protein: CASAPGPNNEQFF. In DNA form, the CDR3 reads TGCGCCAGCGCCCCCGGGCCGAACAATGAGCAGTTCTTC. The rearrangement joins TRBV10-1 to TRBJ2-1; unclear D gene. V was pared by 8 bases and J by 5 bases, with 13 bases between. The CDR3 has 13 residues. Germline CDR1 and CDR2: WNHNN and SYGVQD (reference sequence).

V gene TRBV4-3 combines with J gene TRBJ1-2; 9 positions match TRBD1. The CDR3 totals 16 residues. Germline assignment: CDR1 LGHNA and CDR2 YSLEER. V shed 0 bases and J 5 bases; nucleotides not matched to a gene: 7. This chain's CDR3 is CASSQDPGQGGYGYTF. In DNA form, the CDR3 reads TGCGCCAGCAGCCAAGATCCGGGACAGGGCGGATATGGCTACACCTTC.

This clonotype was found a few times. The chain carries TRBV11-2 and TRBJ2-1, with TRBD2 matching over 14 bases. Germline V gives CDR1 SGHAT, CDR2 FQNNGV. The CDR3 contains 16 residues. V dropped 5 bases and J dropped 7; count of bases not matched to a gene: 7. CDR3 residues: CASSPGLAGVWNEQFF. Written as DNA, the CDR3 is TGTGCCAGCAGCCCGGGACTAGCGGGGGTCTGGAATGAGCAGTTCTTC.

Many counts were recorded for this clonotype. The chain carries TRBV6-1 and TRBJ2-2; TRBD1 aligns across 7 bases. This CDR3 has 17 residues. The germline V gene encodes CDR1 MNHNS and CDR2 SASEGT. V was pared by 1 base and J by 0 bases, with 5 bases of the junction left unmatched. The CDR3 nucleotides read TGTGCCAGCAGTGAAGGTCCGGGACAGACGAACACCGGGGAGCTGTTTTTT. Residues: CASSEGPGQTNTGELFF.

This clonotype was counted between two and nine times. The gene calls are TRBV6-1 and TRBJ1-5; a possible D gene is TRBD1 (5 bases). There are 15 residues in the CDR3. CDR1 is MNHNS, CDR2 SASEGT, per germline. Trimming removed 5 bases at V and 6 bases at J, with 17 bases between. CDR3 in DNA: TGTGCCAGCAGTACGGGGGGGGGGGTTAGTCAGCCCCAGCATTTT. It codes for CASSTGGGVSQPQHF.

This clonotype occurred many times. The chain has TRBV20-1 and TRBJ2-7, with unresolved D. Germline V gene data show CDR1 as DFQATT and CDR2 as SNEGSKA (reference sequence). V lost 5 bases and J lost 6, with 17 bases in between. This CDR3 is 13 amino acids long. The CDR3 nucleotides read TGCAGTGCTGTCGTCAGGCTGTTCGGCGAGCAGTACTTC. Protein product: CSAVVRLFGEQYF.

As concerns this clonotype: A single base separates this from a much larger clone, so it may be a read error. The chain recombines TRBV7-8 with TRBJ2-2; a weak D match, TRBD2 (6 bases). CDR1 is SGHVS and CDR2 is FQNEAQ in the germline V gene. CDR3 length: 12 amino acids. CDR3 protein: CANSLAAGELFF. The CDR3 DNA follows: TGTGCCAACAGCTTAGCGGCCGGGGAGCTGTTTTTT. Full variable domain (outside the CDR3, taken from reference TRBV7-8 and TRBJ2-2): GAGVSQSPRYKVAKRGQDVALRCDPISGHVSLFWYQQALGQGPEFLTYFQNEAQLDKSGLPSDRFFAERPEGSVSTLKIQRTQQEDSAVYLCANSLAAGELFFGEGSRLTVL.

This clonotype was observed at least ten times. DNA for the CDR3: TGTGCCAGCAGCACTAGAGGGACAACAGTTCGTGAGACCCAGTACTTC. Translating it yields CASSTRGTTVRETQYF. V and J are TRBV9 and TRBJ2-5; a possible D gene is TRBD1 (6 bases). The germline V and J ends were trimmed by 4 bases and 5 bases, with 21 bases remaining between them. The CDR3 consists of 16 residues. Germline V lookup: CDR1 SGDLS, CDR2 YYNGEE. The full variable domain, rest sourced from reference TRBV9 and TRBJ2-5, is DSGVTQTPKHLITATGQRVTLRCSPRSGDLSVYWYQQSLDQGLQFLIQYYNGEERAKGNILERFSAQQFPDLHSELNLSSLELGDSALYFCASSTRGTTVRETQYFGPGTRLLVL.

This clonotype has ten or more counts. The rearrangement uses TRBV28 and TRBJ1-1; D is uncertain. The CDR3 consists of 15 residues. V lost 1 base and J 4 bases, leaving 13 bases between the germline ends. From germline, CDR1 is MDHEN and CDR2 SYDVKM. Here the CDR3 DNA reads TGTGCCAGCAGTTTATCAGGCATTAAAACCACTGAAGCTTTCTTT. Its protein is CASSLSGIKTTEAFF.

This clonotype was recorded many times. The CDR3 is CASSLGTEQFF. The CDR3, as DNA: TGTGCCAGCAGCTTAGGGACTGAGCAGTTCTTC. The chain uses TRBV11-3 and TRBJ2-1; D unclear. The ends were cut back, 1 base at V and 9 bases at J, with 4 bases in the middle. Per germline, CDR1 SGHNT and CDR2 YENEEA. This CDR3 has 11 amino acids.

With respect to this clonotype: With a far larger clone one base away, a read error is the likely cause. The gene calls are TRBV7-2 and TRBJ2-5; a possible D gene is TRBD1 (6 bases). The CDR3 is made up of 13 amino acids. Trimming removed 8 bases from V and 2 bases from J, with 12 bases in between. The germline CDR1 and CDR2 sequences are SGHTA and FQGNSA. The CDR3 sequence is CASGGYRQETQYF. The CDR3, as DNA: TGTGCCAGCGGGGGCTACAGACAAGAGACCCAGTACTTC. Using reference TRBV7-2 and TRBJ2-5 for the parts outside the CDR3, the full variable domain is GAGVSQSPSNKVTEKGKDVELRCDPISGHTALYWYRQSLGQGLEFLIYFQGNSAPDKSGLPSDRFSAERTGGSVSTLTIQRTQQEDSAVYLCASGGYRQETQYFGPGTRLLVL.